Below are 7 T cell receptor beta chains sequenced from a single sample in a study of cytomegalovirus exposure and HLA in healthy donors. TCRdb's copy holds only in-frame clones and misses some; the assay was immunoSEQ multiplex PCR. Among approximately 140,000 clones listed, approximately 87% were seen once. The sample was PBMCs. Receptor source: a man aged 18 to 35 in good health and CMV-seronegative.

This sequence joins TRBV13 and TRBJ2-3; D not certain. Germline V gene sequence: CDR1 PRHDT, CDR2 FYEKMQ (reference sequence). V shed 5 bases and J shed 0 bases, with 3 bases lying between them. This CDR3 has 12 amino acids. CDR3: CASSPSTDTQYF. The CDR3 DNA follows: TGTGCCAGCAGCCCTAGCACAGATACGCAGTATTTT.

This clone was recorded a few times. The V gene is TRBV7-9, the J gene TRBJ2-7; 7 nucleotides match TRBD1. CDR1 SEHNR and CDR2 FQNEAQ come from the germline V gene (reference sequence). This CDR3 contains 13 residues. After removal of 5 bases from V and 3 bases from J, the junction contained 4 bases not matched to a gene. DNA for the CDR3: TGTGCCAGCAGCCCGACAGGGAACTACGAGCAGTACTTC. It specifies CASSPTGNYEQYF.

The sample holds a few counts of this clone. V gene TRBV9 combines with J gene TRBJ2-3; D call uncertain. Per the germline V gene, CDR1 is SGDLS and CDR2 is YYNGEE. This CDR3 is 15 amino acids long. V was shortened by 0 bases and J by 5 bases, with 13 bases between the two germline ends. CDR3 region: CASSVGVVSGDTQYF. The CDR3 DNA reads as TGTGCCAGCAGCGTAGGAGTTGTCTCCGGAGATACGCAGTATTTT. The whole variable domain, remainder taken from reference TRBV9 and TRBJ2-3, is DSGVTQTPKHLITATGQRVTLRCSPRSGDLSVYWYQQSLDQGLQFLIQYYNGEERAKGNILERFSAQQFPDLHSELNLSSLELGDSALYFCASSVGVVSGDTQYFGPGTRLTVL.

The chain uses TRBV5-6 and TRBJ2-3, with D unresolved. The CDR3 runs to 12 residues. The V end was cut by 1 base, the J end by 6 bases, with 6 bases between. Looked up from germline, CDR1 is SGHDT and CDR2 is YYEEEE. The CDR3 protein is CASSLFGDTQYF. In DNA, the CDR3 is TGTGCCAGCAGCTTGTTCGGGGATACGCAGTATTTT.

This chain joins TRBV7-6 and TRBJ2-7; 8 bases map to TRBD1. The length of the CDR3 is 17 residues. With V trimmed by 1 base and J by 7 bases, 15 bases remained unmatched. Looked up from germline, CDR1 is SGHVS and CDR2 is FNYEAQ. The CDR3 DNA sequence: TGTGCCAGCAGCTTAGAGCCGCGGGACAGGTGGAGTAGGGAGCAGTACTTC. Its translation: CASSLEPRDRWSREQYF. The full variable domain, completed using reference TRBV7-6 and TRBJ2-7, is GAGVSQSPRYKVTKRGQDVALRCDPISGHVSLYWYRQALGQGPEFLTYFNYEAQQDKSGLPNDRFSAERPEGSISTLTIQRTEQRDSAMYRCASSLEPRDRWSREQYFGPGTRLTVT.

The V and J genes are TRBV7-8 and TRBJ2-2, with D unresolved. Trimming removed 4 bases at V and 7 bases at J, with 10 bases between. Germline CDR1 SGHVS, CDR2 FQNEAQ. The CDR3 extends over 13 amino acids. The CDR3 loop reads CASSWATNGELFF. The CDR3 DNA is TGTGCCAGCAGCTGGGCCACGAACGGGGAGCTGTTTTTT.

The rearrangement uses TRBV7-2 and TRBJ1-5; possibly TRBD1 for D (6 bases). Germline CDR1 reads SGHTA; CDR2 reads FQGNSA. The CDR3 runs to 15 residues. The V end was cut by 5 bases, the J end by 0 bases, with 11 bases between. CDR3 sequence reads: CASSPNRVSNQPQHF. The CDR3 DNA reads as TGTGCCAGCAGCCCCAACAGGGTTAGCAATCAGCCCCAGCATTTT.